This T cell receptor beta chain was retrieved from a study of graft-versus-host responses after intestinal transplantation. Study information: Recipients received multivisceral, liver-intestinal, or isolated intestinal transplants. Every transplant recipient was induced with anti-thymocyte globulin, then maintained on tacrolimus and steroids for two to three years.

The study, taken as a whole, reports: Patients who carried graft-donor T cell macrochimerism also had high graft-versus-host to host-versus-graft clonal ratios in their allografts. Analysis identified GvH clones in recipient marrow, with some appearing first in ileum or blood.

Worth noting for this clone: Its antigen is as yet unknown.

The CDR3 is 15 amino acids. The V segment lost 4 bases and the J segment 12 bases; nucleotides outside the gene matches: 16. Germline V gene data show CDR1 as MGHRA and CDR2 as YSYEKL. TCRdb's table, derived via immunoSEQ multiplex PCR, lists solely in-frame clones and lacks some. Of tens of thousands of clones in the sample, around 93% were seen once. This receptor was taken from a human donor who received an intestinal transplant. V gene TRBV4-1 combines with J gene TRBJ2-7; TRBD2 matches 9 bases. Sequencing used unstimulated CD8+ T cells sorted from spleen or lymph node cells, obtained before intestinal transplant. Here the CDR3 DNA reads TGCGCCAGCAGCCTCCAGGGGAGTAGCGGGAGAGATCCGTACTTC. It codes for CASSLQGSSGRDPYF.